One sample yielded the 16 T cell receptor beta chains listed below, sequenced in a study of cytomegalovirus exposure and HLA in healthy donors. Both 60 Vbeta primers and 13 Jbeta primers went into the PCR. The data were produced by immunoSEQ multiplex PCR, yet TCRdb's version contains in-frame clones alone and is incomplete. Seen here are 95,000 to 100,000 clones, roughly 80% observed once, and the top ten hold roughly 2%. The specimen was PBMCs. The receptors were gathered from a middle-aged man in good health and CMV-seronegative.

This sequence joins TRBV5-1 and TRBJ2-7; a possible D gene is TRBD1 (6 bases). The length of the CDR3 is 15 residues. V was clipped by 0 bases and J by 4 bases, with 14 bases between them. Germline V lookup: CDR1 SGHRS, CDR2 YFSETQ. CDR3 region: CASSLVETGRYEQYF. CDR3 DNA sequence: TGCGCCAGCAGCTTGGTCGAGACAGGAAGATACGAGCAGTACTTC.

The rearrangement uses TRBV27 and TRBJ2-2; D is uncertain. V lost 5 bases to trimming and J lost 4 bases, with 17 bases between them. The CDR3 has 16 amino acids. Per the germline V gene, CDR1 is MNHEY and CDR2 is SMNVEV (reference sequence). CDR3 in DNA: TGTGCCAGCAGTGGCAGTGAGGCCCGCGGCACCGGGGAGCTGTTTTTT. Amino acids: CASSGSEARGTGELFF.

This rearrangement joins TRBV6-5 to TRBJ2-5; TRBD2 agrees at 8 bases. V lost 5 bases, J lost 7 bases, and 9 bases stayed unmatched. The CDR3 totals 14 residues. Germline loops: CDR1 MNHEY, CDR2 SVGAGI. CDR3 residues: CASSDGLAIGTQYF. The CDR3, as DNA: TGTGCCAGCAGTGACGGACTAGCAATAGGGACCCAGTACTTC.

V usage is TRBV7-2 and J usage is TRBJ2-3, with a tentative D call TRBD1 (7 bases). Germline V CDR1 and CDR2: SGHTA, FQGNSA. Between the trimmed V and J ends, which lost 0 bases and 5 bases, there was a span of 21 bases. This CDR3 is 18 amino acids long. In DNA form, the CDR3 reads TGTGCCAGCAGCTTAGCGCGTCGGGCAGGGGGAGGTGGAGATACGCAGTATTTT. It codes for CASSLARRAGGGGDTQYF.

This chain links TRBV5-1 with TRBJ2-3; TRBD2 matches at 12 bases. After removal of 3 bases from V and 4 bases from J, the junction contained 6 bases not matched to a gene. The CDR3 covers 16 residues. CDR1 and CDR2 (germline): SGHRS, YFSETQ. The CDR3 region has the DNA TGCGCCAGCAGCTCCCTAGCGGGGGGGCCGGCAGATACGCAGTATTTT. Its translation: CASSSLAGGPADTQYF. Combining the CDR3 with reference TRBV5-1 and TRBJ2-3 gives the whole variable domain KAGVTQTPRYLIKTRGQQVTLSCSPISGHRSVSWYQQTPGQGLQFLFEYFSETQRNKGNFPGRFSGRQFSNSRSEMNVSTLELGDSALYLCASSSLAGGPADTQYFGPGTRLTVL.

V usage is TRBV5-4 and J usage is TRBJ2-1, with a weak D call TRBD2 (6 bases). CDR3 length equals 12 residues. Trimming took off 4 bases at V and 8 bases at J, with 10 bases between the two ends. Germline CDR1 SGHNT, CDR2 YYREEE (reference sequence). CDR3 sequence reads: CASSPGTYEQFF. DNA of the CDR3: TGTGCCAGCAGCCCGGGGACTTATGAGCAGTTCTTC.

V and J are TRBV10-3 and TRBJ2-1, with D possibly matching TRBD2 (6 bases). CDR3 length: 13 residues. The V and J ends lost 2 bases and 7 bases respectively, with 9 bases between them. Germline V gives CDR1 ENHRY, CDR2 SYGVKD. The CDR3 coding sequence is TGTGCCATCAGTGAGAGGGACTTAAATGAGCAGTTCTTC. Its protein product is CAISERDLNEQFF.

This rearrangement joins TRBV9 to TRBJ1-5, with 7 positions matching TRBD1. The trim removed 4 bases at V and 5 bases at J, leaving 9 bases unmatched. Germline V gene lookup returns CDR1 SGDLS and CDR2 YYNGEE. The CDR3 totals 15 residues. The CDR3 is CASSPLDRNHQPQHF. CDR3 coding DNA: TGTGCCAGCAGCCCCCTGGACAGGAACCATCAGCCCCAGCATTTT.

The rearrangement links TRBV6-6 to TRBJ2-2; D may be TRBD1 (7 bases). The germline CDR1 and CDR2 sequences are MNHNY and SVGAGI (reference sequence). The ends were cut back, 5 bases at V and 6 bases at J, with 19 bases in the middle. This CDR3 is 16 amino acids long. The CDR3 DNA is TGTGCCAGCAGTGCGGGACAGCCGGAGGACGCCGGGGAGCTGTTTTTT. Encoded protein: CASSAGQPEDAGELFF.

In DNA, the CDR3 is TGTGCCAGCAGCAACGGAGTCTACGAGCAGTACTTC. Amino acids: CASSNGVYEQYF. This chain links TRBV5-5 with TRBJ2-7, with D unresolved. Trimming stripped 4 bases from V and 3 bases from J, with 8 bases between. The CDR3 is 12 amino acids. The germline V gene encodes CDR1 SGHKS and CDR2 YYEKEE (reference sequence).

The rearrangement uses TRBV2 and TRBJ2-3; D not certain. Germline V lookup: CDR1 SNHLY, CDR2 FYNNEI. V was shortened by 10 bases and J by 0 bases, with 14 bases between the two germline ends. CDR3 length: 14 amino acids. CDR3 region: CATRLTFSTDTQYF. CDR3 bases: TGTGCCACCCGTCTTACTTTTAGCACAGATACGCAGTATTTT.

The table lists this clone with a few counts. The chain has TRBV10-3 and TRBJ1-2; D remains unclear. Germline CDR1 ENHRY, CDR2 SYGVKD. This CDR3 region has 13 residues. V shed 1 base and J shed 4 bases, with 7 bases lying between them. The CDR3 DNA reads TGTGCCATCAGTGAGTATTCTTCCTATGGCTACACCTTC. Its translation: CAISEYSSYGYTF.

Regarding this clone: Its ends do not fully match the called genes, so a read error is possible. This chain links TRBV5-6 with TRBJ1-6; D gene ambiguous. The CDR3 is 13 amino acids. The germline V gene has CDR1 SGHDT and CDR2 YYEEEE. DNA for the CDR3: TGTACCAGCAGCTTCGGGGTGAGATCACCCCTCCACTTT. This sequence encodes CTSSFGVRSPLHF.

This sequence joins TRBV6-4 and TRBJ1-6, with D hard to call. This CDR3 region has 14 residues. With 6 bases removed from V and 0 bases from J, the gap between germline ends came to 6 bases. Germline V gene data show CDR1 as MRHNA and CDR2 as SNTAGT. CDR3 residues: CASSEFSYNSPLHF. The CDR3 coding sequence is TGTGCCAGCAGCGAGTTCTCCTATAATTCACCCCTCCACTTT.

There are a few counts of this clone. The genes are TRBV7-9 and TRBJ2-7, with 8 positions matching TRBD2. V shed 5 bases, J shed 2 bases, and the junction held 11 bases outside the gene matches. The V gene's germline CDR1 is SEHNR and CDR2 FQNEAQ (reference sequence). This CDR3 region has 16 residues. The CDR3 DNA is TGTGCCAGCAGCCGATATAGCGGGGTCTTTCCCTACGAGCAGTACTTC. Its translation is CASSRYSGVFPYEQYF.

Only one count was recorded for this clone. The V and J genes are TRBV30 and TRBJ2-6; TRBD1 matches at 11 bases. J lost 2 bases, V lost 4 bases, and 10 bases had no gene match. In germline, CDR1 is GTSNPN, CDR2 SVGIG (reference sequence). The CDR3 is 18 residues long. The CDR3 DNA reads TGTGCCTGGACTCTACGGGGGACAGGGGGGGCTGGGGCCAACGTCCTGACTTTC. It encodes CAWTLRGTGGAGANVLTF.